What follows are 20 T cell receptor beta chains derived from one specimen sequenced in a study of T cells in Graves' hyperthyroidism and ophthalmopathy. Using RNA transcripts as the source, TCR beta CDR3 regions were amplified. First-round RT-PCR targeting the TCR CDR3 was performed with the HTBI primer set. From the multiplex PCR reads, TCRdb called clonotypes with MiXCR, one entry per CDR3 protein. The sample has 400,000 to 550,000 distinct CDR3 sequences; roughly a quarter are singletons. Sequencing was carried out using blood. These receptors were obtained from a woman aged 30 to 39 with Graves' ophthalmopathy.

The CDR3 DNA follows: TGTGCCAGCAGCTCGACCGGGGGTAGTCGGAACACTGAAGCTTTCTTT. It translates to CASSSTGGSRNTEAFF. This chain joins TRBV11-2 and TRBJ1-1; TRBD1 is a possible D gene (5 bases). This CDR3 is built from 16 residues. The germline V and J ends were trimmed by 4 bases and 1 base, with 16 bases remaining between them. The germline gives CDR1 SGHAT, CDR2 FQNNGV.

This clonotype showed up many times. The chain links TRBV6-5 to TRBJ2-7; 9 nucleotides agree with TRBD1. The V gene's germline CDR1 is MNHEY and CDR2 SVGAGI. The trim removed 0 bases at V and 4 bases at J, leaving 4 bases unmatched. The CDR3 consists of 15 residues. CDR3 residues: CASSYSPGQGYEQYF. As DNA, the CDR3 is TGTGCCAGCAGTTACTCCCCGGGACAGGGTTACGAGCAGTACTTC.

V and J are TRBV6-5 and TRBJ1-2; D is possibly TRBD1 (5 bases). Germline-derived CDR1 and CDR2 are MNHEY and SVGAGI. The V end lost 2 bases, the J end lost 0 bases, and 10 bases lay between the germline ends. The CDR3 runs 15 residues. CDR3 coding DNA: TGTGCCAGCAGTTACCGAGACAGATCTAACTATGGCTACACCTTC. It is translated as CASSYRDRSNYGYTF.

Ten or more counts support this clonotype. The chain has TRBV11-2 and TRBJ1-5; 11 positions agree with TRBD1. The V segment lost 5 bases and the J segment 6 bases; nucleotides outside the gene matches: 9. The germline CDR1 and CDR2 sequences are SGHAT and FQNNGV. CDR3 length: 16 amino acids. The CDR3: CASSPTPGQGVQPQHF. The DNA of the CDR3 is TGTGCCAGCAGCCCCACGCCGGGACAGGGGGTTCAGCCCCAGCATTTT. The complete variable domain, with remaining parts taken from reference TRBV11-2 and TRBJ1-5, reads EAGVAQSPRYKIIEKRQSVAFWCNPISGHATLYWYQQILGQGPKLLIQFQNNGVVDDSQLPKDRFSAERLKGVDSTLKIQPAKLEDSAVYLCASSPTPGQGVQPQHFGDGTRLSIL.

This chain joins TRBV5-4 and TRBJ2-7, with TRBD1 matching 7 bases. The V gene end was trimmed by 0 bases and the J gene end by 1 base; junction bases not matched to a gene: 10. Germline V gives CDR1 SGHNT, CDR2 YYREEE (reference sequence). The CDR3 runs to 17 residues. The CDR3 DNA reads TGTGCCAGCAGCTTGGCCACCTCCGGGACAGCTTCCTACGAGCAGTACTTC. It encodes CASSLATSGTASYEQYF. Full variable domain (outside the CDR3, taken from reference TRBV5-4 and TRBJ2-7): ETGVTQSPTHLIKTRGQQVTLRCSSQSGHNTVSWYQQALGQGPQFIFQYYREEENGRGNFPPRFSGLQFPNYSSELNVNALELDDSALYLCASSLATSGTASYEQYFGPGTRLTVT.

This clonotype occurred many times. The chain uses TRBV19 and TRBJ1-1; D ambiguous. This CDR3 has 12 residues. Trimming took off 6 bases at V and 2 bases at J, with 7 bases between the two ends. From germline, CDR1 is LNHDA and CDR2 SQIVND (reference sequence). The CDR3 protein is CASRTVNTEAFF. The CDR3 DNA reads TGTGCCAGTAGGACGGTAAACACTGAAGCTTTCTTT.

The chain employs TRBV6-5 and TRBJ1-2, with 7 bases fitting TRBD1. The CDR3 covers 15 residues. Germline V gene sequence: CDR1 MNHEY, CDR2 SVGAGI. Losses at the gene ends were 4 bases for V and 8 bases for J; bases not matched to a gene: 13. CDR3: CASSLTDRSAKGYTF. The CDR3, as DNA: TGTGCCAGCAGTTTGACGGACAGGTCCGCTAAGGGCTACACCTTC.

The chain uses TRBV6-1 and TRBJ1-2; 9 nucleotides align to TRBD1. Losses at the gene ends were 8 bases for V and 8 bases for J; bases not matched to a gene: 15. The CDR3 has 15 residues. CDR1 is MNHNS, CDR2 SASEGT, per germline. CDR3 sequence: CASLARTGGGEGYTF. In DNA form, the CDR3 reads TGTGCCAGCTTGGCCCGAACAGGGGGCGGAGAAGGCTACACCTTC.

This clonotype was recorded a few times. V gene TRBV5-1 combines with J gene TRBJ2-2, with D tentatively TRBD2 (5 bases). There are 13 residues in the CDR3. Per germline, CDR1 SGHRS and CDR2 YFSETQ. V gave up 2 bases and J gave up 6 bases, with 8 bases separating them. The CDR3 sequence: CASSLRLPGELFF. The DNA for the CDR3 is TGCGCCAGCAGCTTACGACTACCCGGGGAGCTGTTTTTT.

The rearrangement links TRBV20-1 to TRBJ1-2; D remains unclear. The CDR3 runs 15 residues. The germline gives CDR1 DFQATT, CDR2 SNEGSKA (reference sequence). V lost 1 base, J lost 4 bases, and 16 bases lay in between. The DNA of the CDR3 is TGCAGTGCTAGAGTGACGCTGATTGTTGGCTATGGCTACACCTTC. This translates into CSARVTLIVGYGYTF.

This clonotype appeared a few times. V and J are TRBV12-3 or TRBV12-4 and TRBJ1-5, with TRBD1 matching 7 bases. The CDR3 has 14 amino acids. Trimming cost V 5 bases and J 6 bases; bases outside gene matches: 7. The CDR3 DNA sequence: TGTGCCAGCAGTCGGACAGGATCCGGTCAGCCCCAGCATTTT. As protein: CASSRTGSGQPQHF.

This clonotype was picked up a small number of times. The chain uses TRBV7-2 and TRBJ2-5; weak D call: TRBD2 (6 bases). The CDR3 extends over 15 amino acids. The V end was cut by 5 bases, the J end by 5 bases, with 18 bases between. Germline CDR1 is SGHTA and CDR2 is FQGNSA. The CDR3 protein is CASSVGGYGWETQYF. CDR3 nucleotide sequence: TGTGCCAGCAGCGTGGGGGGTTATGGTTGGGAGACCCAGTACTTC.

This clonotype was seen ten or more times. J is TRBJ2-7 and V is TRBV2; the D call may be TRBD1 or TRBD2 (7 bases each). V was clipped by 5 bases and J by 3 bases, with 17 bases between them. The CDR3 spans 15 residues. CDR1 is SNHLY and CDR2 is FYNNEI in the germline V gene. The DNA for the CDR3 is TGTGCCAGCAGTCTAAACCCAGGGGGGGGCTACGAGCAGTACTTC. Its translation is CASSLNPGGGYEQYF.

CDR3 coding DNA: TGTGCCAGCAGGAAAGGGGGTATTGAGACCCAGTACTTC. This gives the protein CASRKGGIETQYF. V and J are TRBV28 and TRBJ2-5, with D maybe TRBD1 (6 bases). CDR1 is MDHEN, CDR2 SYDVKM, per germline. V lost 6 bases, J lost 5 bases, and 13 bases lay in between. The CDR3 runs to 13 residues. Complete variable domain (other parts from reference TRBV28 and TRBJ2-5): DVKVTQSSRYLVKRTGEKVFLECVQDMDHENMFWYRQDPGLGLRLIYFSYDVKMKEKGDIPEGYSVSREKKERFSLILESASTNQTSMYLCASRKGGIETQYFGPGTRLLVL.

J is TRBJ2-2 and V is TRBV6-1, with D perhaps given as TRBD1 or TRBD2 (5 bases each). V lost 3 bases and J 4 bases, leaving 12 bases between the germline ends. The CDR3 spans 15 residues. CDR1 and CDR2 from the germline V gene are MNHNS and SASEGT. The CDR3 DNA reads as TGTGCCAGCAGTGAGATAGGGACCATCACCGGGGAGCTGTTTTTT. Protein product: CASSEIGTITGELFF.

This clonotype appeared many times. DNA for the CDR3: TGTGCCAGCAGCTTAGCGGGCTTAGGGCAACTGGGATCCTACGAGCAGTACTTC. Translated: CASSLAGLGQLGSYEQYF. The rearrangement links TRBV7-2 to TRBJ2-7; D remains unclear. The V and J ends lost 0 bases and 1 base respectively, with 19 bases between them. This CDR3 comprises 18 residues. Germline CDR1 is SGHTA and CDR2 is FQGNSA.

This clonotype was seen at least ten times. The V gene is TRBV2, the J gene TRBJ1-1; D call uncertain. This CDR3 contains 11 residues. V lost 6 bases, J lost 7 bases, and 9 bases lay in between. The germline gives CDR1 SNHLY, CDR2 FYNNEI. In DNA form, the CDR3 reads TGTGCCAGCAGCGGAGAAAATGAAGCTTTCTTT. It translates to CASSGENEAFF.

The chain recombines TRBV30 with TRBJ1-3; a possible D gene is TRBD1 (6 bases). This CDR3 spans 13 amino acids. V dropped 6 bases and J dropped 2 bases, with 11 bases sitting between them. Germline CDR1 GTSNPN, CDR2 SVGIG (reference sequence). The CDR3 protein is CACSRGTGNTIYF. The CDR3 DNA follows: TGTGCCTGCAGCAGGGGAACTGGAAACACCATATATTTT.

V gene TRBV2 combines with J gene TRBJ1-2; no clear D. CDR3 length equals 15 residues. From germline, CDR1 is SNHLY and CDR2 FYNNEI. V lost 3 bases, J lost 8 bases, and 19 bases lay in between. Here the CDR3 DNA reads TGTGCCAGCAGTGATGGGCAGGCGGCAACTGGAGGCTACACCTTC. Translation gives CASSDGQAATGGYTF.

This clonotype has only one observation. The chain carries TRBV6-1 and TRBJ2-5, with a tentative D call TRBD2 (7 bases). Germline CDR1 and CDR2: MNHNS and SASEGT. Trimming removed 6 bases from V and 5 bases from J, with 22 bases in between. CDR3 length equals 16 residues. The CDR3, as DNA: TGTGCCAGCAGCCCACAGGGAGGGCCTAACGGCGAGACCCAGTACTTC. Translation: CASSPQGGPNGETQYF.